These 25 T cell receptor beta chains came from one sample sequenced in a study of memory B cells and T cells in multiple sclerosis. Their target antigens are unknown. Separate sequencing covered autoproliferating (CFSE-dim) and non-proliferating (CFSE-high) T cells from stimulus-free culture. Cultures began with approximately 52 million CFSE-labeled PBMCs, unstimulated for about 7 days, with replicate wells pooled. The method was immunoSEQ multiplex PCR; TCRdb's version includes in-frame clones alone and lacks a portion of them. The sample carries under 50,000 clones, more than 65% recorded once. What was sequenced was PBMCs from blood kept in culture. The receptors shown here come from a human donor with multiple sclerosis.

The V and J genes are TRBV2 and TRBJ1-1, with D unclear. This CDR3 spans 12 amino acids. Germline lookup yields CDR1 SNHLY and CDR2 FYNNEI. V lost 3 bases, J lost 4 bases, and 6 bases lay in between. CDR3 loop: CASSDLITEAFF. CDR3 nucleotides: TGTGCCAGCAGTGACCTTATCACTGAAGCTTTCTTT.

The V and J genes are TRBV5-1 and TRBJ2-3; unclear D gene. This CDR3 is built from 13 residues. The V gene lost 2 bases and the J gene lost 2 bases, with 6 bases spanning the gap. In germline, CDR1 is SGHRS, CDR2 YFSETQ. CDR3 DNA sequence: TGCGCCAGCAGCTTTTACACCACAGATACGCAGTATTTT. Protein sequence: CASSFYTTDTQYF.

This clone was counted only a few times. The gene calls are TRBV19 and TRBJ1-1; D remains unclear. CDR3 size: 15 residues. Germline loops: CDR1 LNHDA, CDR2 SQIVND (reference sequence). The V end was cut by 3 bases, the J end by 0 bases, with 11 bases between. The CDR3 region is CASSIRTYMNTEAFF. The CDR3 DNA is TGTGCCAGTAGTATCCGGACCTACATGAACACTGAAGCTTTCTTT. Looking up the rest from reference TRBV19 and TRBJ1-1 gives the full variable domain: DGGITQSPKYLFRKEGQNVTLSCEQNLNHDAMYWYRQDPGQGLRLIYYSQIVNDFQKGDIAEGYSVSREKKESFPLTVTSAQKNPTAFYLCASSIRTYMNTEAFFGQGTRLTVV.

V usage is TRBV2 and J usage is TRBJ2-7; TRBD2 aligns across 8 bases. V was clipped by 7 bases and J by 0 bases; unmatched bases: 2. This CDR3 has 13 amino acids. Germline CDR1 SNHLY, CDR2 FYNNEI. Here the CDR3 reads CASIAGSSYEQYF. In nucleotides, the CDR3 is TGTGCCAGCATAGCGGGGAGCTCCTACGAGCAGTACTTC.

The V call is TRBV5-1, the J call TRBJ2-1; 10 bases are shared with TRBD1. CDR3 length: 17 amino acids. CDR1 and CDR2 from the germline V gene are SGHRS and YFSETQ. With V trimmed by 4 bases and J by 7 bases, 14 bases remained unmatched. The CDR3: CASSVGSWTGGMNEQFF. CDR3 DNA: TGCGCCAGCAGCGTTGGAAGTTGGACAGGGGGGATGAATGAGCAGTTCTTC.

This clone came up a few times. The chain employs TRBV7-2 and TRBJ1-6; D gene unclear. The V and J ends lost 3 bases and 9 bases respectively, with 12 bases between them. The length of the CDR3 is 14 residues. Germline lookup yields CDR1 SGHTA and CDR2 FQGNSA. CDR3 protein: CASSFLGRSSPLHF. As DNA, the CDR3 is TGTGCCAGCAGCTTCTTAGGTAGGAGTTCACCCCTCCACTTT.

The table lists this clone with a few counts. The genes are TRBV9 and TRBJ2-7; D unclear. The CDR3 runs to 14 residues. Germline lookup yields CDR1 SGDLS and CDR2 YYNGEE. The ends were cut back, 5 bases at V and 1 base at J, with 13 bases in the middle. CDR3 sequence reads: CASSARFESYEQYF. In nucleotides, the CDR3 is TGTGCCAGCAGTGCCCGGTTCGAGTCCTACGAGCAGTACTTC. Combining the CDR3 with reference TRBV9 and TRBJ2-7 gives the whole variable domain DSGVTQTPKHLITATGQRVTLRCSPRSGDLSVYWYQQSLDQGLQFLIQYYNGEERAKGNILERFSAQQFPDLHSELNLSSLELGDSALYFCASSARFESYEQYFGPGTRLTVT.

There are a few counts of this clone. CDR3: CASRRTGDSNQPQHF. Here the CDR3 DNA reads TGTGCCAGCAGGCGGACAGGGGATAGCAATCAGCCCCAGCATTTT. The chain couples TRBV6-1 to TRBJ1-5; 9 bases are a match to TRBD1. V dropped 6 bases and J dropped 0; count of bases not matched to a gene: 3. CDR1 and CDR2 (germline): MNHNS, SASEGT. CDR3 length equals 15 residues.

The table lists this clone with a few counts. The genes are TRBV6-5 and TRBJ2-5, with D unresolved. The CDR3 is 15 residues long. Germline V gene sequence: CDR1 MNHEY, CDR2 SVGAGI. The V end was cut by 6 bases, the J end by 1 base, with 15 bases between. CDR3 in amino acids: CASSSPAAAQETQYF. In nucleotides, the CDR3 is TGTGCCAGCAGCTCTCCGGCAGCCGCCCAAGAGACCCAGTACTTC.

The chain links TRBV5-1 to TRBJ1-1; D gene uncertain. V dropped 0 bases and J dropped 3 bases, with 6 bases sitting between them. CDR1 is SGHRS, CDR2 YFSETQ, per germline. The CDR3 sequence is 13 residues long. CDR3 sequence: CASSLAEDTEAFF. CDR3 sequence (DNA): TGCGCCAGCAGCTTGGCTGAAGACACTGAAGCTTTCTTT.

The rearrangement joins TRBV4-1 to TRBJ2-2, with no clear D. Germline-derived CDR1 and CDR2 are MGHRA and YSYEKL. V was clipped by 0 bases and J by 4 bases, with 12 bases between them. The CDR3 spans 16 residues. CDR3 in amino acids: CASSQDLTWLTGELFF. CDR3 nucleotide sequence: TGCGCCAGCAGCCAAGACCTAACATGGCTCACCGGGGAGCTGTTTTTT.

The chain carries TRBV6-1 and TRBJ1-1, with TRBD1 matching over 11 bases. V gave up 5 bases and J gave up 0 bases; unmatched junction bases: 2. The length of the CDR3 is 15 residues. Germline V lookup: CDR1 MNHNS, CDR2 SASEGT. Here the CDR3 reads CASSRGQGVNTEAFF. CDR3 DNA: TGTGCCAGCAGTAGGGGACAGGGGGTGAACACTGAAGCTTTCTTT.

The chain links TRBV5-8 to TRBJ2-3; D unresolved. The CDR3 is made up of 14 amino acids. The germline CDR1 and CDR2 sequences are SGHTS and YDEGEE. V was pared by 2 bases and J by 6 bases, with 13 bases between. Here the CDR3 DNA reads TGTGCCAGCAGCTTAGGCCTGGTCGCCGATACGCAGTATTTT. Its translation: CASSLGLVADTQYF.

The chain employs TRBV7-2 and TRBJ1-4; a weak D match, TRBD1 (6 bases). The germline V and J ends were trimmed by 2 bases and 8 bases, with 12 bases remaining between them. The V gene's germline CDR1 is SGHTA and CDR2 FQGNSA. The CDR3 consists of 14 residues. The CDR3 loop reads CASSLSRDMEKLFF. CDR3 sequence (DNA): TGTGCCAGCAGCTTAAGCCGGGACATGGAAAAACTGTTTTTT.

The chain carries TRBV30 and TRBJ2-7; 7 bases align to TRBD2. With 1 base clipped from V and 3 bases from J, the junction kept 3 bases outside the gene matches. This CDR3 is built from 13 residues. CDR1 is GTSNPN and CDR2 is SVGIG in the germline V gene (reference sequence). Here the CDR3 DNA reads TGTGCCTGGAGTGGAAGGACTAGCTACGAGCAGTACTTC. Translated, it gives CAWSGRTSYEQYF.

This sequence joins TRBV2 and TRBJ1-5; D is unclear. CDR3 length: 14 amino acids. Trimming removed 1 base at V and 10 bases at J, with 14 bases between. The germline V gene has CDR1 SNHLY and CDR2 FYNNEI. The CDR3 DNA follows: TGTGCCAGCAGTGAAGGCGGCGGGTTAGGCCCCCAGCATTTT. This encodes CASSEGGGLGPQHF.

V gene TRBV19 combines with J gene TRBJ2-6, with D possibly TRBD1 on 5 matching bases. The V gene's germline CDR1 is LNHDA and CDR2 SQIVND (reference sequence). CDR3 length: 16 amino acids. V was shortened by 7 bases and J by 4 bases, with 17 bases between the two germline ends. CDR3 nucleotides: TGTGCCAGTACCCACCGGGCAGGGCTGGGGGCCAACGTCCTGACTTTC. Its translation: CASTHRAGLGANVLTF.

This chain uses TRBV18 with TRBJ1-1, with unresolved D. V was cut by 1 base and J by 10 bases, with 13 bases left in between. CDR3 length: 13 residues. Germline V gene sequence: CDR1 KGHSH, CDR2 LQKENI. The DNA of the CDR3 is TGTGCCAGCTCACCACAGGGCTCCCTCGGAGCTTTCTTT. Amino acids: CASSPQGSLGAFF.

The chain recombines TRBV13 with TRBJ2-1, with a possible D match to TRBD2 (6 bases). The CDR3 has 16 residues. Trimming removed 8 bases from V and 1 base from J, with 18 bases in between. The germline V gene has CDR1 PRHDT and CDR2 FYEKMQ (reference sequence). CDR3 DNA: TGTGCCAGCGGAGTTCTAGGCGGGGCTTCCTACAATGAGCAGTTCTTC. This gives the protein CASGVLGGASYNEQFF. Full variable domain (missing parts from reference TRBV13 and TRBJ2-1): AAGVIQSPRHLIKEKRETATLKCYPIPRHDTVYWYQQGPGQDPQFLISFYEKMQSDKGSIPDRFSAQQFSDYHSELNMSSLELGDSALYFCASGVLGGASYNEQFFGPGTRLTVL.

The chain carries TRBV5-6 and TRBJ1-5; TRBD1 matches 9 bases. Germline V lookup: CDR1 SGHDT, CDR2 YYEEEE. The V segment lost 7 bases and the J segment 5 bases; nucleotides outside the gene matches: 10. The CDR3 has 15 residues. The CDR3 here is CASGGGTGNHQPQHF. In nucleotides, the CDR3 is TGTGCCAGCGGCGGGGGGACAGGGAACCATCAGCCCCAGCATTTT.

The rearrangement links TRBV10-3 to TRBJ2-7; 10 bases are shared with TRBD1. V shed 7 bases and J 6 bases; nucleotides not matched to a gene: 15. Germline lookup yields CDR1 ENHRY and CDR2 SYGVKD. The CDR3 runs to 16 residues. The DNA of the CDR3 is TGTGCCATCACGAGTAGCAGGGGGACAGGGGTTCTCGAGCAGTACTTC. It yields the protein CAITSSRGTGVLEQYF.

V and J are TRBV6-6 and TRBJ1-4; 10 bases line up with TRBD1. The CDR3 loop spans 14 amino acids. CDR1 MNHNY and CDR2 SVGAGI come from the germline V gene (reference sequence). The V and J ends lost 2 bases and 8 bases, in that order; junction bases with no gene match: 2. The CDR3 here is CASSYGQGGEKLFF. As DNA, the CDR3 is TGTGCCAGCAGTTACGGACAGGGGGGAGAAAAACTGTTTTTT.

The V call is TRBV7-9, the J call TRBJ1-2, with D possibly matching TRBD1 (6 bases). Germline-derived CDR1 and CDR2 are SEHNR and FQNEAQ (reference sequence). Trimming left V 2 bases short and J 4 bases short, with 14 bases between. CDR3 length: 15 residues. DNA of the CDR3: TGTGCCAGCAGCTTATCCCAGGGGAATGCCTATGGCTACACCTTC. Its protein is CASSLSQGNAYGYTF.

V is TRBV7-2 and J is TRBJ1-4; no clear D gene. The CDR3 is made up of 12 amino acids. The ends were cut back, 7 bases at V and 3 bases at J, with 6 bases in the middle. The germline gives CDR1 SGHTA, CDR2 FQGNSA. CDR3 nucleotide sequence: TGTGCCAGCACCCGCCCTAATGAAAAACTGTTTTTT. Amino acids: CASTRPNEKLFF.

The CDR3 DNA follows: TGCAGCGTTGAAGTTCTAGCGGGGCTCAATGAGCAGTTCTTC. It specifies CSVEVLAGLNEQFF. The genes are TRBV29-1 and TRBJ2-1, with TRBD2 identical over 9 bases. Germline V gene lookup returns CDR1 SQVTM and CDR2 ANQGSEA. The CDR3 loop spans 14 amino acids. V lost 1 base, J lost 6 bases, and 4 bases stayed unmatched.